One and the same sample provided the 17 T cell receptor beta chains below, sequenced in a study of PD-1 blockade in classical Hodgkin lymphoma (dated by TCRdb to the early 2020s). The library came from the immunoSEQ multiplex PCR assay. The source is immuneACCESS, and TCRdb retained only in-frame sequences with V and J called. Part of the clones is not carried over; for the studies checked, unresolved V genes explain less than half of this, and the remainder is unexplained. The sample data list 95,000 or so clones, and 65% to 85% of these were observed just once. Of the sample, 12% falls within the top ten clones. The sample's time point label, in plain terms: cycle 1 day 1 (C1D1), immediately before nivolumab initiation. Every trial patient had relapsed after autologous stem cell transplantation, and cohorts A, B and C differed in prior brentuximab vedotin exposure. The sequencing here drew on peripheral blood mononuclear cells (PBMCs), taken at baseline. The receptors here all came from a human donor with classical Hodgkin lymphoma.

This chain links TRBV10-2 with TRBJ1-6; D unresolved. Germline lookup yields CDR1 WSHSY and CDR2 SAAADI. The CDR3 loop spans 13 amino acids. Trimming took off 2 bases at V and 10 bases at J, with 9 bases between the two ends. Here the CDR3 DNA reads TGCGCCAGCAGTGAGGCCCCGGCCTCACCCCTCCACTTT. As protein: CASSEAPASPLHF.

The chain couples TRBV5-4 to TRBJ2-1; D possibly corresponds to TRBD2 (7 bases). CDR3 size: 18 residues. The germline gives CDR1 SGHNT, CDR2 YYREEE (reference sequence). The V gene lost 3 bases and the J gene lost 4 bases, with 23 bases spanning the gap. The CDR3, as DNA: TGTGCCAGCAGCTCTGGACCTCGGGGGGCCCGACTGTACAATGAGCAGTTCTTC. Translated: CASSSGPRGARLYNEQFF.

This chain joins TRBV19 and TRBJ2-6; 8 bases align to TRBD2. V lost 3 bases, J lost 0 bases, and 10 bases stayed unmatched. Germline lookup yields CDR1 LNHDA and CDR2 SQIVND (reference sequence). CDR3 length equals 19 residues. The CDR3, as DNA: TGTGCCAGTAGTATCGGGAGGCTAGCGGGCCGCTCTGGGGCCAACGTCCTGACTTTC. This gives the protein CASSIGRLAGRSGANVLTF.

The V gene is TRBV7-6, the J gene TRBJ2-3, with D hard to call. CDR3 length: 14 residues. Trimming removed 5 bases from V and 1 base from J, with 10 bases in between. The germline V gene has CDR1 SGHVS and CDR2 FNYEAQ. CDR3 nucleotides: TGTGCCAGCAGCATAGAGTCCGGCACAGATACGCAGTATTTT. It specifies CASSIESGTDTQYF. The complete variable domain, with remaining parts taken from reference TRBV7-6 and TRBJ2-3, reads GAGVSQSPRYKVTKRGQDVALRCDPISGHVSLYWYRQALGQGPEFLTYFNYEAQQDKSGLPNDRFSAERPEGSISTLTIQRTEQRDSAMYRCASSIESGTDTQYFGPGTRLTVL.

The chain uses TRBV7-2 and TRBJ1-4, with a possible D match to TRBD1 (6 bases). This CDR3 has 15 amino acids. Germline V CDR1 and CDR2: SGHTA, FQGNSA. The V end lost 0 bases, the J end lost 8 bases, and 13 bases lay between the germline ends. This chain's CDR3 is CASSLAWGGEEKLFF. In nucleotides, the CDR3 is TGTGCCAGCAGCTTAGCGTGGGGGGGCGAGGAAAAACTGTTTTTT.

This clone appeared a single time. The chain employs TRBV5-1 and TRBJ2-1; 7 bases are a match to TRBD2. The CDR3 loop spans 15 amino acids. CDR1 SGHRS and CDR2 YFSETQ come from the germline V gene. The trim removed 5 bases at V and 5 bases at J, leaving 10 bases unmatched. Here the CDR3 reads CASRREGAYNNEQFF. For the CDR3, the DNA is TGCGCCAGCAGGAGGGAGGGCGCGTATAACAATGAGCAGTTCTTC. Combining the CDR3 with reference TRBV5-1 and TRBJ2-1 gives the whole variable domain KAGVTQTPRYLIKTRGQQVTLSCSPISGHRSVSWYQQTPGQGLQFLFEYFSETQRNKGNFPGRFSGRQFSNSRSEMNVSTLELGDSALYLCASRREGAYNNEQFFGPGTRLTVL.

This clone was observed once. This sequence joins TRBV19 and TRBJ2-7, with D unresolved. This CDR3 spans 13 amino acids. The V gene lost 4 bases and the J gene lost 0 bases, with 7 bases spanning the gap. In germline, CDR1 is LNHDA, CDR2 SQIVND (reference sequence). The CDR3 is CASSKRSSYEQYF. CDR3 nucleotide sequence: TGTGCCAGTAGTAAGAGGAGCTCCTACGAGCAGTACTTC.

The rearrangement uses TRBV2 and TRBJ2-3; TRBD1 aligns across 11 bases. CDR1 and CDR2 from the germline V gene are SNHLY and FYNNEI. This CDR3 has 19 amino acids. V lost 7 bases and J lost 2; bases outside the gene matches: 17. The CDR3 DNA sequence: TGTGCCAGCACCCCCGGGACAGGGGGGACCGACGTGCACACAGATACGCAGTATTTT. Translation gives CASTPGTGGTDVHTDTQYF.

This clone was found once. The V and J genes are TRBV18 and TRBJ2-2, with TRBD2 as a possible D gene (5 bases). The V gene lost 6 bases and the J gene lost 8 bases, with 16 bases spanning the gap. The germline V gene has CDR1 KGHSH and CDR2 LQKENI. CDR3 size: 14 residues. This CDR3 reads CASSSIAWEGELFF. The DNA of the CDR3 is TGTGCCAGCTCGTCCATCGCCTGGGAGGGGGAGCTGTTTTTT. Based on the CDR3 plus reference TRBV18 and TRBJ2-2, the full variable domain is NAGVMQNPRHLVRRRGQEARLRCSPMKGHSHVYWYRQLPEEGLKFMVYLQKENIIDESGMPKERFSAEFPKEGPSILRIQQVVRGDSAAYFCASSSIAWEGELFFGEGSRLTVL.

The chain combines TRBV27 with TRBJ2-7, with a possible D match to TRBD2 (7 bases). V gave up 5 bases and J gave up 6 bases, with 23 bases separating them. The CDR3 has 16 amino acids. Germline values: CDR1 MNHEY, CDR2 SMNVEV (reference sequence). This CDR3 is CASSLTPSGQRGEQYF. Written as DNA, the CDR3 is TGTGCCAGCAGTCTCACCCCTAGCGGACAGAGGGGCGAGCAGTACTTC.

The gene calls are TRBV7-2 and TRBJ2-7, with a possible D match to TRBD2 (5 bases). Germline assignment: CDR1 SGHTA and CDR2 FQGNSA. V lost 5 bases to trimming and J lost 0 bases, with 14 bases between them. This CDR3 spans 15 amino acids. CDR3 region: CASSPLRAVSYEQYF. CDR3 bases: TGTGCCAGCAGCCCGCTGAGAGCGGTCTCCTACGAGCAGTACTTC.

The rearrangement uses TRBV19 and TRBJ2-7; 9 nucleotides align to TRBD1. The CDR3 is 15 amino acids. Germline CDR1 LNHDA, CDR2 SQIVND (reference sequence). After removal of 5 bases from V and 4 bases from J, the junction contained 9 bases not matched to a gene. CDR3 nucleotide sequence: TGTGCCAGTAGTGCAACAGGGGGCTCTACGTACGAGCAGTACTTC. This translates into CASSATGGSTYEQYF.

This clone was seen a single time. The CDR3: CASSGLAAGSYNEQFF. CDR3 DNA: TGTGCCAGTAGCGGACTAGCTGCAGGCTCCTACAATGAGCAGTTCTTC. V and J are TRBV19 and TRBJ2-1, with 8 bases fitting TRBD2. Germline assignment: CDR1 LNHDA and CDR2 SQIVND (reference sequence). The J segment lost 0 bases and the V segment lost 6 bases, leaving 7 bases of the junction unmatched. The CDR3 sequence is 16 residues long.

This clone occurred a few times. J is TRBJ1-1 and V is TRBV20-1, with TRBD1 as a possible D gene (5 bases). CDR3 length: 11 residues. The germline CDR1 and CDR2 sequences are DFQATT and SNEGSKA (reference sequence). Trimming removed 6 bases from V and 1 base from J, with 6 bases in between. The CDR3, as DNA: TGCAGTGCACAGGCGAACACTGAAGCTTTCTTT. Its protein is CSAQANTEAFF.

The chain uses TRBV11-2 and TRBJ2-1; D is possibly TRBD1 or TRBD2 (5 bases each). V was cut by 6 bases and J by 4 bases, with 16 bases left in between. The CDR3 totals 15 residues. CDR1 SGHAT and CDR2 FQNNGV come from the germline V gene. The CDR3 reads CASRTTGTIYNEQFF. The CDR3 DNA reads TGTGCCAGCAGAACAACCGGGACCATTTACAATGAGCAGTTCTTC. The full variable domain, in which reference TRBV11-2 and TRBJ2-1 provide the parts outside the CDR3, is EAGVAQSPRYKIIEKRQSVAFWCNPISGHATLYWYQQILGQGPKLLIQFQNNGVVDDSQLPKDRFSAERLKGVDSTLKIQPAKLEDSAVYLCASRTTGTIYNEQFFGPGTRLTVL.

The chain joins TRBV19 to TRBJ2-3; D not certain. This CDR3 comprises 14 residues. Between the trimmed V and J ends, which lost 3 bases and 1 base, there was a span of 8 bases. The germline gives CDR1 LNHDA, CDR2 SQIVND (reference sequence). CDR3 nucleotides: TGTGCCAGTAGTATCGGGCTACGCACAGATACGCAGTATTTT. Residues: CASSIGLRTDTQYF.

J is TRBJ2-1 and V is TRBV5-1, with 12 bases fitting TRBD2. Germline CDR1 and CDR2: SGHRS and YFSETQ. CDR3 length equals 19 residues. Trimming removed 2 bases from V and 5 bases from J; junction bases left unmatched: 14. CDR3 residues: CASSFLPTWTSGNHNEQFF. CDR3 nucleotide sequence: TGCGCCAGCAGCTTTCTACCTACATGGACTAGCGGGAACCACAATGAGCAGTTCTTC.